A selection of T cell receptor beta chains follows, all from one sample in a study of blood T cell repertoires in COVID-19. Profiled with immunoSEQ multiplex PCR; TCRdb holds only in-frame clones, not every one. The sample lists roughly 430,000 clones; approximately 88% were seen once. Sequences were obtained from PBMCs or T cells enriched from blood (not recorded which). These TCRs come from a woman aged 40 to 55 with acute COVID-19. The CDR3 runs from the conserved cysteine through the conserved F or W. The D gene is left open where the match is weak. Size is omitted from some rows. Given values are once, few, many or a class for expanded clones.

CDR3nt: TGTGCCAGCAGCCACTGGACAGGAAGTTTGAGTAACTATGGCTACACCTTC; CDR3aa: CASSHWTGSLSNYGYTF; v_gene: TRBV14; d_gene: TRBD1; len: 17; abundance: -; j_gene: TRBJ1-2
CDR3nt: TGTGCCAGCAGCTTAGCCCCAGGCACCGGGGAGCTGTTTTTT; CDR3aa: CASSLAPGTGELFF; v_gene: TRBV7-9; d_gene: -; len: 14; abundance: -; j_gene: TRBJ2-2
CDR3nt: TGTGCCAGCAGAGAAACAGACTATGGCTACACCTTC; CDR3aa: CASRETDYGYTF; v_gene: TRBV2; d_gene: -; len: 12; abundance: few; j_gene: TRBJ1-2
CDR3nt: TGTGCCAGCTCACCGGCGGGGTACGAGCAGTACTTC; CDR3aa: CASSPAGYEQYF; v_gene: TRBV18; d_gene: -; len: 12; abundance: -; j_gene: TRBJ2-7
CDR3nt: TGTGCCAGCAGCTTAGGGCAGTTCACCGGGGAGCTGTTTTTT; CDR3aa: CASSLGQFTGELFF; v_gene: TRBV11-2; d_gene: -; len: 14; abundance: -; j_gene: TRBJ2-2
CDR3nt: TGCGCCAGCAGCGTCGGACTAGCGGGGGCCACAGATACGCAGTATTTT; CDR3aa: CASSVGLAGATDTQYF; v_gene: TRBV5-1; d_gene: TRBD2; len: 16; abundance: -; j_gene: TRBJ2-3
CDR3nt: TGTGCCAGCAGTTACTATAGCGGGGGGTACCAAGAGACCCAGTACTTC; CDR3aa: CASSYYSGGYQETQYF; v_gene: TRBV2; d_gene: TRBD2; len: 16; abundance: once; j_gene: TRBJ2-5
CDR3nt: TGTGCCAGCAGCCCCACAGGGGGCGCCACTGAAGCTTTCTTT; CDR3aa: CASSPTGGATEAFF; v_gene: TRBV3-1/TRBV3-2; d_gene: TRBD1; len: 14; abundance: -; j_gene: TRBJ1-1
CDR3nt: TGTGCCAGCCAGGGCGGACAGGGGGCTTACGAGCAGTACTTC; CDR3aa: CASQGGQGAYEQYF; v_gene: TRBV10-3; d_gene: TRBD1; len: 14; abundance: -; j_gene: TRBJ2-7
CDR3nt: TGTGCCATCAGTGAGTCAGCGGGGGGGCAGGGCACAGATACGCAGTATTTT; CDR3aa: CAISESAGGQGTDTQYF; v_gene: TRBV10-3; d_gene: TRBD2; len: 17; abundance: -; j_gene: TRBJ2-3
CDR3nt: TGTGCCAGCAGCCAAGATATACTAGCGGGTGCTTACACAGATACGCAGTATTTT; CDR3aa: CASSQDILAGAYTDTQYF; v_gene: TRBV3-1/TRBV3-2; d_gene: TRBD2; len: 18; abundance: -; j_gene: TRBJ2-3
CDR3nt: TGTGCCAGTAGTATACGACTAGCGGGGGGGCCTAACACCGGGGAGCTGTTTTTT; CDR3aa: CASSIRLAGGPNTGELFF; v_gene: TRBV19; d_gene: TRBD2; len: 18; abundance: -; j_gene: TRBJ2-2
CDR3nt: TGTGCCAGCAGTTTCAGTCGCGGCGGGAACACTGAAGCTTTCTTT; CDR3aa: CASSFSRGGNTEAFF; v_gene: TRBV27; d_gene: -; len: 15; abundance: -; j_gene: TRBJ1-1